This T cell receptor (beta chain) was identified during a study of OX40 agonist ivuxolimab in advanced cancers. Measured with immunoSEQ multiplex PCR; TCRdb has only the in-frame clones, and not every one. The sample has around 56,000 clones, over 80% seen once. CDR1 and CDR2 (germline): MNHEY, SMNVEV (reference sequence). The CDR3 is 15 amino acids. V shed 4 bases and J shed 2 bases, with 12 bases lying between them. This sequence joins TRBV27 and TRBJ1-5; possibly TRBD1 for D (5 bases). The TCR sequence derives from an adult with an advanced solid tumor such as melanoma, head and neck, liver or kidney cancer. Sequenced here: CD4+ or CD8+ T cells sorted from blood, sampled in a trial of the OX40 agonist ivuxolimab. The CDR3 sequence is CASSSDILGNQPQHF. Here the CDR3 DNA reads TGTGCCAGCAGTTCGGACATCTTGGGCAATCAGCCCCAGCATTTT.